This TCR beta chain was identified during a study of OX40 agonist ivuxolimab in advanced cancers. Germline CDR1 is SGDLS and CDR2 is YYNGEE. Deletions cut 3 bases from V and 3 bases from J, with 9 bases between. This CDR3 has 13 amino acids. The data were produced by immunoSEQ multiplex PCR, yet TCRdb's version contains in-frame clones alone and is incomplete. The sample gives 20,000 to 25,000 clones, 65% to 90% of which show up once; 25% is in the top ten. This chain links TRBV9 with TRBJ1-2; tentatively, D is TRBD1 (5 bases). This specimen was CD4+ or CD8+ T cells sorted from blood, taken in a trial of the OX40 agonist ivuxolimab. The sequence was obtained from an adult with an advanced solid tumor such as melanoma, head and neck, liver or kidney cancer. The CDR3 DNA is TGTGCCAGCAGCGCCGGGGGGGACTATGGCTACACCTTC. It encodes CASSAGGDYGYTF. The whole variable domain, filled in from reference TRBV9 and TRBJ1-2, reads DSGVTQTPKHLITATGQRVTLRCSPRSGDLSVYWYQQSLDQGLQFLIQYYNGEERAKGNILERFSAQQFPDLHSELNLSSLELGDSALYFCASSAGGDYGYTFGSGTRLTVV.